The rows below give T cell receptor beta chains drawn from one sample of a study of OX40 agonist ivuxolimab in advanced cancers. Clones were read by immunoSEQ multiplex PCR, and TCRdb kept only the in-frame ones, dropping some. The sample holds some 9,500 clones, around 89% seen once. The source material was CD4+ or CD8+ T cells sorted from blood, sampled in a trial of the OX40 agonist ivuxolimab. These receptors were collected from an adult with an advanced solid tumor such as melanoma, head and neck, liver or kidney cancer. CDR3s include the opening cysteine and the closing phenylalanine or tryptophan. Each record gives: CDR3 length, V gene, clone size, D gene, J gene, CDR3 DNA, CDR3 protein. The D gene is left open where the match is weak. A clone size is listed for some rows: how often the clone was seen (once, few, many), or a class if it is expanded.

CDR3 length: 16; V gene: TRBV19; clone size: -; D gene: TRBD2; J gene: TRBJ2-1; CDR3 DNA: TGTGCCAGTAGCAACACTGCGGGAGGGATTCAAAATGAGCAGTTCTTC; CDR3 protein: CASSNTAGGIQNEQFF
CDR3 length: 14; V gene: TRBV13; clone size: -; D gene: -; J gene: TRBJ1-2; CDR3 DNA: TGTGCCAGCAGCTTAGAGGGGGAGGGGTATGGCTACACCTTC; CDR3 protein: CASSLEGEGYGYTF
CDR3 length: 14; V gene: TRBV28; clone size: -; D gene: -; J gene: TRBJ1-2; CDR3 DNA: TGTGCCAGCAGTTTATGGGGACCTAACTATGGCTACACCTTC; CDR3 protein: CASSLWGPNYGYTF
CDR3 length: 15; V gene: TRBV7-2; clone size: -; D gene: -; J gene: TRBJ2-3; CDR3 DNA: TGTGCCAGCAGCCGATTTCTCAGCCGCACAGATACGCAGTATTTT; CDR3 protein: CASSRFLSRTDTQYF
CDR3 length: 12; V gene: TRBV30; clone size: -; D gene: -; J gene: TRBJ2-1; CDR3 DNA: TGTGCCTGGAGTGTCATGGGGGATGAGCAGTTCTTC; CDR3 protein: CAWSVMGDEQFF
CDR3 length: 17; V gene: TRBV6-1; clone size: -; D gene: -; J gene: TRBJ1-3; CDR3 DNA: TGTGCCAGCAGTGAAGTTGGGACTGCGTTCTCTGGAAACACCATATATTTT; CDR3 protein: CASSEVGTAFSGNTIYF
CDR3 length: 15; V gene: TRBV18; clone size: -; D gene: -; J gene: TRBJ2-7; CDR3 DNA: TGTGCCAGCTCCCTTGGCGGGGTGAGCTCCTACGAGCAGTACTTC; CDR3 protein: CASSLGGVSSYEQYF
CDR3 length: 15; V gene: TRBV9; clone size: -; D gene: TRBD2; J gene: TRBJ2-5; CDR3 DNA: TGTGCCAGCAGCGCCCTAGGCCTAGCGGGAGAGACCCAGTACTTC; CDR3 protein: CASSALGLAGETQYF
CDR3 length: 15; V gene: TRBV19; clone size: -; D gene: -; J gene: TRBJ1-3; CDR3 DNA: TGTGCCAGTGCCGGACTAGGCTTCTTTGGAAACACCATATATTTT; CDR3 protein: CASAGLGFFGNTIYF
CDR3 length: 14; V gene: TRBV5-1; clone size: -; D gene: -; J gene: TRBJ2-7; CDR3 DNA: TGCGCCAGCAGCCCCGCGACAAACCCCTACGAGCAGTACTTC; CDR3 protein: CASSPATNPYEQYF
CDR3 length: 15; V gene: TRBV15; clone size: -; D gene: -; J gene: TRBJ2-7; CDR3 DNA: TGTGCCACCAGCGGATCAGGCGGCTTCGACTACGAGCAGTACTTC; CDR3 protein: CATSGSGGFDYEQYF
CDR3 length: 15; V gene: TRBV19; clone size: -; D gene: TRBD2; J gene: TRBJ2-7; CDR3 DNA: TGTGCCAGTAGTAGGGGACTAGCGGACTCCTACGAGCAGTACTTC; CDR3 protein: CASSRGLADSYEQYF
CDR3 length: 14; V gene: TRBV10-2; clone size: once; D gene: TRBD2; J gene: TRBJ2-3; CDR3 DNA: TGCGCCAGCAGTCCTAGCGGGAGGACAGATACGCAGTATTTT; CDR3 protein: CASSPSGRTDTQYF
CDR3 length: 14; V gene: TRBV6-1; clone size: -; D gene: -; J gene: TRBJ1-1; CDR3 DNA: TGTGCCAGCAGAACAGGCCGGATGAACACTGAAGCTTTCTTT; CDR3 protein: CASRTGRMNTEAFF
CDR3 length: 16; V gene: TRBV6-6; clone size: -; D gene: TRBD2; J gene: TRBJ2-1; CDR3 DNA: TGTGCCAGCATAACGGTAGCGGGTACCTCCTACAATGAGCAGTTCTTC; CDR3 protein: CASITVAGTSYNEQFF
CDR3 length: 15; V gene: TRBV11-3; clone size: -; D gene: TRBD2; J gene: TRBJ2-1; CDR3 DNA: TGTGCCAGCAGCCCAAGGACTAGCGGGAAAAATGAGCAGTTCTTC; CDR3 protein: CASSPRTSGKNEQFF
CDR3 length: 13; V gene: TRBV9; clone size: -; D gene: -; J gene: TRBJ1-4; CDR3 DNA: TGTGCCAGCAGCGTAGGATCGGGGGAAAAACTGTTTTTT; CDR3 protein: CASSVGSGEKLFF
CDR3 length: 12; V gene: TRBV5-4; clone size: -; D gene: -; J gene: TRBJ2-7; CDR3 DNA: TGTGCCAGCAGCTTCCACTCCTACGAGCAGTACTTC; CDR3 protein: CASSFHSYEQYF
CDR3 length: 13; V gene: TRBV30; clone size: -; D gene: TRBD1; J gene: TRBJ1-2; CDR3 DNA: TGTGCCTGGAGTGTACAGGGGCGTTATGGCTACACCTTC; CDR3 protein: CAWSVQGRYGYTF
CDR3 length: 16; V gene: TRBV27; clone size: -; D gene: -; J gene: TRBJ2-6; CDR3 DNA: TGTGCCAGCACCGCAAACCGAGGTGCGTTGGCCAACGTCCTGACTTTC; CDR3 protein: CASTANRGALANVLTF
CDR3 length: 13; V gene: TRBV7-9; clone size: -; D gene: -; J gene: TRBJ2-7; CDR3 DNA: TGTGCCAGCAGCTTAGGGTACCTCTACGAGCAGTACTTC; CDR3 protein: CASSLGYLYEQYF
CDR3 length: 14; V gene: TRBV2; clone size: -; D gene: -; J gene: TRBJ1-2; CDR3 DNA: TGTGCCAGCAGCCGGGCAGGGGCAGACTATGGCTACACCTTC; CDR3 protein: CASSRAGADYGYTF